A selection of T cell receptor beta chains follows, all from one sample in a study of post-analysis software for immune sequencing data. TCRdb reprocessed the PCR reads with MiXCR, giving one entry per CDR3 protein. Here the sample spans approximately 360,000 distinct CDR3 sequences, about a third being singletons. The specimen was blood. Receptors originate from a girl aged 5-17 years with multiple sclerosis. CDR3s include the opening cysteine and the closing phenylalanine or tryptophan. The D gene is left open where the match is weak. Not all rows give a size; the values are once, few, many and, for expanded clones, a class.

v_gene,j_gene,abundance,d_gene,CDR3nt,CDR3aa
TRBV20-1,TRBJ1-1,-,-,TGCAGTGCTGCCAGGGGCATGGACACTGAAGCTTTCTTT,CSAARGMDTEAFF
TRBV10-3,TRBJ1-5,once,TRBD1,TGTGCCATCAGTGAAGACAGGGGAGACCAGCCCCAGCATTTT,CAISEDRGDQPQHF
TRBV7-7,TRBJ2-5,-,TRBD2,TGTGCTAGCAGCCCTAGCGGGGGGGCCGAGTCCCAGTACTTC,CASSPSGGAESQYF
TRBV4-3,TRBJ2-5,many,TRBD1,TGCGCCAGCAGCCAAGAGGGGACAGGGTCAGGGGCCCAGTACTTC,CASSQEGTGSGAQYF
TRBV7-3,TRBJ2-1,-,TRBD2,TGTGCCAGCAGTCTAGGGCCCATTAGCGGGGGGCCTTACAATGAGCAGTTCTTC,CASSLGPISGGPYNEQFF
TRBV7-9,TRBJ1-5,-,-,TGTGCCAGCAGCTTAGAGCTGCTCCGGCCCCCTTACCTCAATCAGCCCCAGCATTTT,CASSLELLRPPYLNQPQHF
TRBV10-3,TRBJ2-1,few,TRBD1,TGTGCCATCAGTGAGCCGGGACAGGGTCATGAGCAGTTCTTC,CAISEPGQGHEQFF
TRBV29-1,TRBJ1-1,few,-,TGCAGCGTTGAAGAAGGAGGCGAAGCTTTCTTT,CSVEEGGEAFF
TRBV6-2/TRBV6-3,TRBJ1-5,-,-,TGTGCCAGCACCCAAATCGGGCACAATCAGCCCCAGCATTTT,CASTQIGHNQPQHF
TRBV5-1,TRBJ2-5,-,-,TGCGCCAGCAGCAAGGGTCCCGATGGGGAGACCCAGTACTTC,CASSKGPDGETQYF
TRBV24-1,TRBJ2-5,few,-,TGTGCCACCAGGGAGGGAGAGACCCAGTACTTC,CATREGETQYF
TRBV7-9,TRBJ1-4,few,TRBD1,TGTGCCAGCAGCTCCTTGACAGGGGGCGTTTCTTCGAATGAAAAACTGTTTTTT,CASSSLTGGVSSNEKLFF
TRBV2,TRBJ2-3,-,-,TGTGCCAGCGGGGGGATTCCAGATACGCAGTATTTT,CASGGIPDTQYF
TRBV5-1,TRBJ2-5,many,-,TGCGCCAGCAGCTTGATCCAAGAGACCCAGTACTTC,CASSLIQETQYF
TRBV27,TRBJ2-7,few,-,TGTGCCAGCAGTTCCAGGGGGGAAACCTACGAGCAGTACTTC,CASSSRGETYEQYF
TRBV7-2,TRBJ2-1,few,TRBD2,TGTGCCAGCAGCTTAGCGTCACCAGCGGGGGGGTATTACAATGAGCAGTTCTTC,CASSLASPAGGYYNEQFF
TRBV4-3,TRBJ2-3,-,TRBD1,TGCGCCAGCAGCCAAGAGTACCTGACAGGGGGTAGCGATACGCAGTATTTT,CASSQEYLTGGSDTQYF
TRBV5-1,TRBJ2-7,once,TRBD1,TGCGCCAGCAGCATCAGACAGGGCCGTCTCCTTTCCTACGAGCAGTACTTC,CASSIRQGRLLSYEQYF
TRBV12-3/TRBV12-4,TRBJ2-1,-,-,TGTGCCAGCAGCTTACAGGTTTCCTCCTACAATGAGCAGTTCTTC,CASSLQVSSYNEQFF
TRBV28,TRBJ2-2,-,-,TGTGCCTCTCTTCAGGGGCGAGGCGGGGAGCTGTTTTTT,CASLQGRGGELFF
TRBV6-5,TRBJ2-2,-,-,TGTGCCAGCAGCCGTACTAGGGTCGGAACCGGGGAGCTGTTTTTT,CASSRTRVGTGELFF
TRBV7-8,TRBJ2-5,-,-,TGTGCCAGCAGCTTATGGGAGGGGGAAATAAGGACCCAGTACTTC,CASSLWEGEIRTQYF
TRBV3-1,TRBJ1-5,-,-,TGTGCCAGCAGCCACGGCAGCGGCAATCAGCCCCAGCATTTT,CASSHGSGNQPQHF
TRBV7-9,TRBJ2-5,many,-,TGTGCCAGCAGCACCTCCCGGACATCCCAAGAGACCCAGTACTTC,CASSTSRTSQETQYF
TRBV6-5,TRBJ2-7,many,-,TGTGCCAGCAGTTACCAGGGTTCGCCGCGCGAGCAGTACTTC,CASSYQGSPREQYF
TRBV20-1,TRBJ1-4,-,-,TGCAGTGCTATAGGGGCAGCAACTAATGAAAAACTGTTTTTT,CSAIGAATNEKLFF
TRBV7-9,TRBJ1-1,few,-,TGTGCCAGCAGCCCCAGACAGGCGCAAGAGGTAGGCACTGAAGCTTTCTTT,CASSPRQAQEVGTEAFF
TRBV7-6,TRBJ2-1,few,-,TGTGCCAGCAGCTTAGCGGGTCCCCAGGGGTACAATGAGCAGTTCTTC,CASSLAGPQGYNEQFF
TRBV12-3/TRBV12-4,TRBJ1-5,few,-,TGTGCCAGTTCCTCGCCCGGTAATCAGCCCCAGCATTTT,CASSSPGNQPQHF
TRBV7-2,TRBJ1-2,-,TRBD1,TGTGCCAGCAGCTCGGACAGGGGACTAACCTATGGCTACACCTTC,CASSSDRGLTYGYTF
TRBV20-1,TRBJ1-2,few,-,TGCAGTGCTAGAGATCCATCTTATGGCTACACCTTC,CSARDPSYGYTF
TRBV12-3/TRBV12-4,TRBJ2-7,-,-,TGTGCCAGCAGTTTCTGGGGCAGGGGATCCTACGAGCAGTACTTC,CASSFWGRGSYEQYF
TRBV29-1,TRBJ1-2,-,TRBD1,TGCAGCGTGGGGGGACAGGGGAACTATGGCTACACCTTC,CSVGGQGNYGYTF
TRBV4-1,TRBJ2-5,few,-,TGCGCCAGCAGCCAAGATGCCAGGACGGAGACCCAGTACTTC,CASSQDARTETQYF
TRBV4-3,TRBJ2-1,-,-,TGCGCCAGCAGCCAAGACAGGGACTCCTACAATGAGCAGTTCTTC,CASSQDRDSYNEQFF
TRBV12-3/TRBV12-4,TRBJ1-2,-,-,TGTGCCTGCAGCCCGACGGAAGCTGTAGGCTACACCTTC,CACSPTEAVGYTF
TRBV3-1,TRBJ1-1,-,-,TGTGCCAGCAGCCAAGATGGGGCCCGTGCGGCTTTCTTT,CASSQDGARAAFF
TRBV20-1,TRBJ2-7,few,-,TGCAGTGCTAGAGATCCCGGGACCAATATTATCTACGAGCAGTACTTC,CSARDPGTNIIYEQYF
TRBV5-1,TRBJ1-5,-,-,TGCGCCAGCAGTGGCGGGGCGGATCAGCCCCAGCATTTT,CASSGGADQPQHF
TRBV5-1,TRBJ2-5,few,-,TGCGCCAGCAGCTCCCAGGGGAGGGGAATGGGGACCCAGTACTTC,CASSSQGRGMGTQYF
TRBV4-2,TRBJ2-3,few,TRBD2,TGTGCCAGCAGCCCTGATTTCGGGGGGCTAGCGGGGAACACAGATACGCAGTATTTT,CASSPDFGGLAGNTDTQYF
TRBV20-1,TRBJ2-1,-,TRBD2,TGCAGTGTCCTCGAGCGGGGGGCGGGGGATGAGCAGTTCTTC,CSVLERGAGDEQFF
TRBV28,TRBJ2-3,-,TRBD2,TGTGCCAGCAGCTCCGAAGGGGCGGGGGGGCCAACAGATACGCAGTATTTT,CASSSEGAGGPTDTQYF
TRBV7-8,TRBJ2-7,-,TRBD2,TGTGCCAGCAGCTTACAGTCTAGCGGGGGGAGTGGGGAGCAGTACTTC,CASSLQSSGGSGEQYF
TRBV12-3/TRBV12-4,TRBJ1-2,few,-,TGTGCCAGCAGCTTTTCGCCGGCGAACTATGGCTACACCTTC,CASSFSPANYGYTF
TRBV5-1,TRBJ2-7,-,TRBD1,TGCGCCAGCAGCGCCGGACAGGGGGCTCGATACGAGCAGTACTTC,CASSAGQGARYEQYF
TRBV6-1,TRBJ2-7,few,-,TGTGCCAGCAGTGAATTCAGGGGGGGGCCCTACGAGCAGTACTTC,CASSEFRGGPYEQYF
TRBV5-1,TRBJ2-1,few,-,TGCGCCAGCAGTTCCCTGGACGGTTCCAATGAGCAGTTCTTC,CASSSLDGSNEQFF
TRBV19,TRBJ2-5,-,TRBD1,TGTGCCAGTAGTATCGACAGGGCCCGGGCCGAGACCCAGTACTTC,CASSIDRARAETQYF
TRBV4-3,TRBJ1-2,-,-,TGCGCCAGCAGCCGGAAGTTCGAGGGAGGTTACTATGGCTACACCTTC,CASSRKFEGGYYGYTF
TRBV29-1,TRBJ2-1,many,-,TGCAGCGTTGAAGTACAGCTAGTCAATGAGCAGTTCTTC,CSVEVQLVNEQFF
TRBV7-2,TRBJ1-6,-,TRBD1,TGTGCCAGCAGTCCAGGAGGGGGCTGGTTTAATTCACCCCTCCACTTT,CASSPGGGWFNSPLHF
TRBV6-5,TRBJ2-6,-,-,TGTGCCAGCAGTTACTCGAAATCCAGAGGGTCCGGGGCCAACGTCCTGACTTTC,CASSYSKSRGSGANVLTF